What follows are 29 T cell receptor beta chains derived from one specimen sequenced in a study of radiation and T cells in renal cell carcinoma. The method was immunoSEQ multiplex PCR; TCRdb's version includes in-frame clones alone and lacks a portion of them. Found here are roughly 21,000 clones, around half of them singletons; the top ten hold about a fifth. Treatment reported: treatment-naive control, cytoreductive nephrectomy. The material was tumor tissue, obtained from a patient whose treatment was nephrectomy without radiotherapy. The receptors stem from a human donor with renal cell carcinoma.

This chain links TRBV19 with TRBJ1-5; TRBD1 might be the D (6 bases). CDR3 size: 15 residues. V lost 6 bases and J 6 bases, leaving 18 bases between the germline ends. The germline CDR1 and CDR2 sequences are LNHDA and SQIVND (reference sequence). The CDR3 DNA follows: TGTGCCAGTAGCGGGGAGACAGGCAGGGGTCAGCCCCAGCATTTT. Translating it yields CASSGETGRGQPQHF.

This clone was counted once. This rearrangement joins TRBV15 to TRBJ2-3; 10 bases fit TRBD2. The CDR3 spans 17 residues. Germline CDR1 reads LNHNV; CDR2 reads YYDKDF (reference sequence). V was clipped by 1 base and J by 0 bases; unmatched bases: 4. Here the CDR3 DNA reads TGTGCCACCAGCAGAGGGACTAGCGGAATCAGCACAGATACGCAGTATTTT. Its protein product is CATSRGTSGISTDTQYF.

This chain uses TRBV19 with TRBJ1-5, with D unresolved. The CDR3 has 15 residues. In germline, CDR1 is LNHDA, CDR2 SQIVND (reference sequence). V dropped 3 bases and J dropped 1 base, with 10 bases sitting between them. The CDR3: CASSILVLSNQPQHF. DNA for the CDR3: TGTGCCAGTAGTATCTTGGTCTTAAGCAATCAGCCCCAGCATTTT.

This clone was counted once. The V and J genes are TRBV7-2 and TRBJ2-1; 11 bases fit TRBD2. Germline V lookup: CDR1 SGHTA, CDR2 FQGNSA. V trimming: 5 bases; J trimming: 5 bases; junction bases outside the gene matches: 5. The CDR3 covers 15 residues. The CDR3 loop is CASSLQTSGNNEQFF. In DNA, the CDR3 is TGTGCCAGCAGCCTGCAGACTAGCGGGAACAATGAGCAGTTCTTC.

The J gene is TRBJ1-6, the V gene TRBV7-9; D not certain. Trimming removed 0 bases from V and 8 bases from J, with 5 bases in between. Germline V CDR1 and CDR2: SEHNR, FQNEAQ (reference sequence). The CDR3 length is 13 residues. This chain's CDR3 is CASSLASHSPLHF. DNA of the CDR3: TGTGCCAGCAGCTTAGCCAGCCATTCACCCCTCCACTTT.

There are a few counts of this clone. Its ends do not fully match the called genes, so a read error is possible. The genes are TRBV4-3 and TRBJ1-4; 7 nucleotides align to TRBD1. CDR1 and CDR2 (germline): LGHNA, YSLEER. The CDR3 contains 15 residues. CDR3 protein: CASSQAGTANEKLFF. CDR3 coding DNA: TGCGCCAGCAGTCAAGCCGGGACAGCTAATGAAAAACTGTTTTTT.

The V call is TRBV5-1, the J call TRBJ1-6, with unresolved D. Trimming took 0 bases from V and 0 from J, leaving 7 bases between them. Germline CDR1 SGHRS, CDR2 YFSETQ. The CDR3 runs to 16 residues. CDR3 protein: CASSLDVGSYNSPLHF. CDR3 nucleotide sequence: TGCGCCAGCAGCTTGGACGTAGGCTCCTATAATTCACCCCTCCACTTT. Together with reference TRBV5-1 and TRBJ1-6, the CDR3 gives the full variable domain: KAGVTQTPRYLIKTRGQQVTLSCSPISGHRSVSWYQQTPGQGLQFLFEYFSETQRNKGNFPGRFSGRQFSNSRSEMNVSTLELGDSALYLCASSLDVGSYNSPLHFGNGTRLTVT.

The CDR3 reads CASRTGSSYEQYF. The CDR3, as DNA: TGTGCCAGCAGGACGGGTAGCTCCTACGAGCAGTACTTC. This chain connects TRBV6-1 to TRBJ2-7; no definite D call. Germline V gene lookup returns CDR1 MNHNS and CDR2 SASEGT. This CDR3 comprises 13 residues. V was cut by 6 bases and J by 0 bases, with 9 bases left in between.

As concerns this clone: The same CDR3 also results from other DNA sequences found in this sample. The chain uses TRBV7-9 and TRBJ1-1; tentative D call: TRBD1 (5 bases). The CDR3 loop spans 14 amino acids. Germline lookup yields CDR1 SEHNR and CDR2 FQNEAQ (reference sequence). V was shortened by 8 bases and J by 1 base, with 14 bases between the two germline ends. Written as DNA, the CDR3 is TGTGCCAGCGAGGAGGGGAGAGGGAACACTGAAGCTTTCTTT. Protein sequence: CASEEGRGNTEAFF. Variable domain in full (rest from reference TRBV7-9 and TRBJ1-1): DTGVSQNPRHKITKRGQNVTFRCDPISEHNRLYWYRQTLGQGPEFLTYFQNEAQLEKSRLLSDRFSAERPKGSFSTLEIQRTEQGDSAMYLCASEEGRGNTEAFFGQGTRLTVV.

This clone has just one count. The CDR3 nucleotides are TGTGCCAGCAGCTTAGCCAGCGGGGGGGCCTGGAATGAGCAGTTCTTC. Translated, it gives CASSLASGGAWNEQFF. The chain recombines TRBV7-2 with TRBJ2-1; TRBD2 agrees at 10 bases. The CDR3 totals 16 residues. Trimming took 0 bases from V and 7 from J; bases not matched to a gene: 6. Germline CDR1 and CDR2: SGHTA and FQGNSA.

The rearrangement links TRBV19 to TRBJ1-4; D gene uncertain. The CDR3 is made up of 15 amino acids. V lost 4 bases and J 4 bases, leaving 13 bases between the germline ends. Germline V lookup: CDR1 LNHDA, CDR2 SQIVND (reference sequence). CDR3 protein: CASSKGSTSNEKLFF. The CDR3, as DNA: TGTGCCAGTAGTAAGGGCAGCACTAGTAATGAAAAACTGTTTTTT.

This chain connects TRBV2 to TRBJ1-3; unclear D gene. Trimming cost V 11 bases and J 2 bases, with 13 bases left between them. Looked up from germline, CDR1 is SNHLY and CDR2 is FYNNEI. This CDR3 region has 13 residues. In nucleotides, the CDR3 is TGTGCCCAACGCCCTCCCCCTGGAAACACCATATATTTT. It encodes CAQRPPPGNTIYF.

V usage is TRBV19 and J usage is TRBJ1-6, with D uncertain. The CDR3 runs 15 residues. CDR1 and CDR2 (germline): LNHDA, SQIVND (reference sequence). The germline V and J ends were trimmed by 5 bases and 7 bases, with 15 bases remaining between them. The CDR3 DNA sequence: TGTGCCAGTAGTCCTTCCCGGGCCATAAATTCACCCCTCCACTTT. Translation gives CASSPSRAINSPLHF.

This clone was detected once. CDR3 DNA: TGTGCCAGCTCGCAGTCGAGCTCCTACGAGCAGTACTTC. This codes for CASSQSSSYEQYF. The V call is TRBV18, the J call TRBJ2-7, with D uncertain. Germline loops: CDR1 KGHSH, CDR2 LQKENI. The CDR3 length is 13 residues. V lost 6 bases, J lost 0 bases, and 9 bases lay in between.

V and J are TRBV6-5 and TRBJ1-1; D not certain. The CDR3 spans 15 residues. V lost 2 bases and J 6 bases, leaving 16 bases between the germline ends. Germline CDR1 and CDR2: MNHEY and SVGAGI. The chain's CDR3 is CASSYQADGLSEAFF. The CDR3 coding sequence is TGTGCCAGCAGTTACCAGGCGGATGGACTCTCTGAAGCTTTCTTT.

The chain joins TRBV4-3 to TRBJ1-4; D is unclear. CDR1 LGHNA and CDR2 YSLEER come from the germline V gene. V was pared by 0 bases and J by 0 bases, with 14 bases between. CDR3 length equals 18 residues. The CDR3 protein is CASSQDPYYTSTNEKLFF. The CDR3 nucleotides read TGCGCCAGCAGCCAAGATCCTTATTACACCTCAACTAATGAAAAACTGTTTTTT.

The CDR3 loop reads CASSRKDRDNSPLHF. For the CDR3, the DNA is TGTGCCAGCAGTCGGAAGGACAGGGATAATTCACCCCTCCACTTT. This chain joins TRBV27 and TRBJ1-6; 8 positions agree with TRBD1. The CDR3 is 15 residues long. In germline, CDR1 is MNHEY, CDR2 SMNVEV (reference sequence). The V segment lost 5 bases and the J segment 5 bases; nucleotides outside the gene matches: 5.

This clone was seen a few times. The chain combines TRBV7-9 with TRBJ1-2; D may be TRBD1 (6 bases). CDR3 size: 16 residues. V dropped 7 bases and J dropped 1 base, with 19 bases sitting between them. CDR1 and CDR2 from the germline V gene are SEHNR and FQNEAQ (reference sequence). This chain's CDR3 is CASTSSRTEFNYGYTF. CDR3 nucleotides: TGTGCCAGCACCTCCAGCCGGACAGAGTTTAACTATGGCTACACCTTC.

This clone has just a few counts. The chain couples TRBV30 to TRBJ1-4, with D maybe TRBD1 (6 bases). The CDR3 consists of 12 residues. The V gene's germline CDR1 is GTSNPN and CDR2 SVGIG (reference sequence). Trimming removed 5 bases from V and 8 bases from J, with 12 bases in between. The CDR3 spells CAWVKTGEKLFF. As DNA, the CDR3 is TGTGCCTGGGTGAAAACAGGGGAAAAACTGTTTTTT.

This clone appeared once. This chain connects TRBV12-5 to TRBJ1-2; TRBD1 aligns across 7 bases. In germline, CDR1 is LGHNT, CDR2 FRNRAP. The CDR3 is 15 amino acids. J was trimmed by 4 bases and V by 3 bases; bases with no gene match: 8. DNA of the CDR3: TGTGCTAGTGGTTTTGACAGGGTGGATCTCTATGGCTACACCTTC. As protein: CASGFDRVDLYGYTF.

J is TRBJ2-5 and V is TRBV5-4, with D possibly matching TRBD2 (5 bases). The V end lost 4 bases, the J end lost 5 bases, and 15 bases lay between the germline ends. The CDR3 spans 14 residues. Germline V gene data show CDR1 as SGHNT and CDR2 as YYREEE (reference sequence). The CDR3 spells CASSPDSVGETQYF. The CDR3 DNA sequence: TGTGCCAGCAGCCCGGACTCGGTTGGGGAGACCCAGTACTTC.

By share, this clone counts as medium-sized. The CDR3 loop is CASSFPTGHSTDTQYF. The CDR3 region has the DNA TGTGCCAGCAGCTTTCCGACAGGACATAGCACAGATACGCAGTATTTT. This chain joins TRBV7-9 and TRBJ2-3, with D possibly TRBD1 on 6 matching bases. Germline CDR1 is SEHNR and CDR2 is FQNEAQ (reference sequence). The length of the CDR3 is 16 residues. V was clipped by 3 bases and J by 0 bases, with 13 bases between them.

The chain uses TRBV6-6 and TRBJ1-2; TRBD1 is a possible D gene (6 bases). V was cut by 7 bases and J by 4 bases, with 13 bases left in between. Germline V gene sequence: CDR1 MNHNY, CDR2 SVGAGI (reference sequence). The CDR3 has 13 residues. The CDR3 here is CASTPADSYGYTF. The CDR3 DNA is TGTGCCAGCACCCCTGCGGACAGCTATGGCTACACCTTC.

This clone has only a few counts. The J gene is TRBJ1-1, the V gene TRBV7-3; 7 bases map to TRBD1. The CDR3 consists of 16 residues. Germline V gives CDR1 SGHTA, CDR2 FQGTGA. V gave up 3 bases and J gave up 0 bases; unmatched junction bases: 7. The CDR3 reads CASSFAGGDMNTEAFF. The CDR3 DNA follows: TGTGCCAGCAGCTTCGCAGGGGGAGACATGAACACTGAAGCTTTCTTT.

This clone is medium-sized within its sample. V usage is TRBV18 and J usage is TRBJ2-7, with TRBD1 identical over 8 bases. V dropped 6 bases and J dropped 0; count of bases not matched to a gene: 7. The length of the CDR3 is 15 residues. The V gene's germline CDR1 is KGHSH and CDR2 LQKENI. The CDR3 bases are TGTGCCAGCTCTACCCGGGACAGGAGCTCCTACGAGCAGTACTTC. It translates to CASSTRDRSSYEQYF.

This clone has only a few counts. The chain carries TRBV5-1 and TRBJ2-2; D ambiguous. Germline V gene data show CDR1 as SGHRS and CDR2 as YFSETQ. The germline V and J ends were trimmed by 0 bases and 3 bases, with 6 bases remaining between them. The CDR3 sequence is 14 residues long. The CDR3 DNA is TGCGCCAGCAGCTTGGTACTGGACACCGGGGAGCTGTTTTTT. This translates into CASSLVLDTGELFF. Using reference TRBV5-1 and TRBJ2-2 for the parts outside the CDR3, the full variable domain is KAGVTQTPRYLIKTRGQQVTLSCSPISGHRSVSWYQQTPGQGLQFLFEYFSETQRNKGNFPGRFSGRQFSNSRSEMNVSTLELGDSALYLCASSLVLDTGELFFGEGSRLTVL.

This rearrangement joins TRBV4-3 to TRBJ2-5; no reliable D call. Per the germline V gene, CDR1 is LGHNA and CDR2 is YSLEER. With 0 bases removed from V and 2 bases from J, the gap between germline ends came to 7 bases. This CDR3 has 14 residues. CDR3 protein: CASSQEYQQETQYF. The CDR3 region has the DNA TGCGCCAGCAGCCAAGAATACCAGCAAGAGACCCAGTACTTC.

This chain links TRBV6-5 with TRBJ2-1, with TRBD2 matching 9 bases. Germline loops: CDR1 MNHEY, CDR2 SVGAGI. This CDR3 contains 15 residues. The V gene end was trimmed by 0 bases and the J gene end by 8 bases; junction bases not matched to a gene: 5. The CDR3 bases are TGTGCCAGCAGTTACTCGCGGGGGGGAAGCGATGAGCAGTTCTTC. It specifies CASSYSRGGSDEQFF.

V is TRBV5-4 and J is TRBJ2-5, with 13 bases that match TRBD2. CDR1 is SGHNT, CDR2 YYREEE, per germline (reference sequence). This CDR3 has 18 residues. Trimming cost V 3 bases and J 5 bases; bases outside gene matches: 13. The CDR3, as DNA: TGTGCCAGCAGCTACCGGACTAGCGGGGGCCCCTGGGGGGAGACCCAGTACTTC. Amino acid sequence: CASSYRTSGGPWGETQYF. Full variable domain (rest looked up from reference TRBV5-4 and TRBJ2-5): ETGVTQSPTHLIKTRGQQVTLRCSSQSGHNTVSWYQQALGQGPQFIFQYYREEENGRGNFPPRFSGLQFPNYSSELNVNALELDDSALYLCASSYRTSGGPWGETQYFGPGTRLLVL.